One sample yielded the 5 T cell receptor beta chains listed below, sequenced in a study of shared clonotypes between healthy human individuals. Sequencing used immunoSEQ multiplex PCR; TCRdb keeps in-frame clones, though not all of them. The sample has 2 million to 2.5 million clones, nearly 97% seen once. Sequenced sample: naive CD4+ T cells sorted from blood. Subset defined: CD45RA+ positively selected. These receptors all come from a man in his late teens or twenties in good health.

This clone was found once. The chain is built from TRBV27 and TRBJ2-3; 8 bases are a match to TRBD2. V was clipped by 3 bases and J by 2 bases; unmatched bases: 7. The length of the CDR3 is 16 residues. Germline V CDR1 and CDR2: MNHEY, SMNVEV (reference sequence). Written as DNA, the CDR3 is TGTGCCAGCAGTTTTGGCGGGGGGAGCTCCACAGATACGCAGTATTTT. Protein sequence: CASSFGGGSSTDTQYF.

The chain joins TRBV4-1 to TRBJ1-2, with 7 bases matching TRBD1. With V trimmed by 1 base and J by 7 bases, 9 bases remained unmatched. The CDR3 length is 15 residues. CDR1 and CDR2 (germline): MGHRA, YSYEKL. The CDR3 reads CASSQAGTAGGGYTF. CDR3 coding DNA: TGCGCCAGCAGCCAAGCCGGGACAGCCGGTGGTGGCTACACCTTC.

The rearrangement links TRBV28 to TRBJ1-6; 9 bases align to TRBD1. The J segment lost 8 bases and the V segment lost 6 bases, leaving 2 bases of the junction unmatched. The CDR3 extends over 13 amino acids. The germline V gene has CDR1 MDHEN and CDR2 SYDVKM. CDR3 sequence (DNA): TGTGCCAGCAGGGGACAGGGTGATTCACCCCTCCACTTT. Amino acids: CASRGQGDSPLHF.

This clone was seen once. V gene TRBV30 combines with J gene TRBJ1-3, with a tentative D call TRBD1 (6 bases). CDR1 and CDR2 from the germline V gene are GTSNPN and SVGIG (reference sequence). The CDR3 covers 14 residues. V dropped 4 bases and J dropped 6 bases, with 16 bases sitting between them. CDR3 in DNA: TGTGCCTGGAACCGGGACACGGTCGAAAACACCATATATTTT. Translating gives CAWNRDTVENTIYF.

This rearrangement joins TRBV30 to TRBJ2-1; D tentatively fits TRBD1 or TRBD2 (5 bases each). CDR3 size: 12 residues. Trimming took off 4 bases at V and 7 bases at J, with 11 bases between the two ends. CDR1 is GTSNPN, CDR2 SVGIG, per germline (reference sequence). The CDR3 nucleotides read TGTGCCTGGATAGGGGACGTGAATGAGCAGTTCTTC. Translating it yields CAWIGDVNEQFF.